Each of the 27 T cell receptor beta chains below was sequenced from the same sample in a study of post-analysis software for immune sequencing data. Broader study findings: TRBV5-6, TRBV5-1 and TRBV20-1 belonged to a set of about 5 TRBV segments that were more frequent in patients than controls.

The antigens for these receptors are not known. The library was made from cDNA and included unique molecular identifiers. Each CDR3 protein is one row after TCRdb ran MiXCR on the PCR reads. The data hold a few hundred thousand distinct CDR3 sequences, with 30% to 45% observed a single time. The sequenced sample was blood. These receptor sequences come from a girl aged 10-17 years with multiple sclerosis.

The chain is built from TRBV5-1 and TRBJ2-1, with D possibly TRBD2 on 6 matching bases. Germline CDR1 reads SGHRS; CDR2 reads YFSETQ. V was trimmed by 4 bases and J by 8 bases, leaving 13 bases between them. The CDR3 is 13 amino acids. CDR3 nucleotide sequence: TGCGCCAGCAGCCGGGGGAGTACTGATGAGCAGTTCTTC. Its translation is CASSRGSTDEQFF. Full variable domain (rest looked up from reference TRBV5-1 and TRBJ2-1): KAGVTQTPRYLIKTRGQQVTLSCSPISGHRSVSWYQQTPGQGLQFLFEYFSETQRNKGNFPGRFSGRQFSNSRSEMNVSTLELGDSALYLCASSRGSTDEQFFGPGTRLTVL.

This clonotype has more than one count but fewer than ten. V is TRBV2 and J is TRBJ1-5; TRBD1 aligns across 9 bases. V lost 5 bases to trimming and J lost 5 bases; unmatched junction nucleotides: 4. Germline values: CDR1 SNHLY, CDR2 FYNNEI. This CDR3 has 14 residues. CDR3 bases: TGTGCCAGCAGTAGGGACAGGGTGGATCAGCCCCAGCATTTT. Amino acid sequence: CASSRDRVDQPQHF.

This clonotype has a count of ten or more. The rearrangement links TRBV3-1 to TRBJ1-2, with 12 bases aligning to TRBD1. The length of the CDR3 is 16 residues. With 1 base clipped from V and 6 bases from J, the junction kept 6 bases outside the gene matches. Germline loops: CDR1 LGHDT, CDR2 YNNKEL (reference sequence). CDR3 amino acids: CASSQVPGTGGDGYTF. The CDR3 bases are TGTGCCAGCAGCCAAGTACCCGGGACAGGGGGCGATGGCTACACCTTC. Based on the CDR3 plus reference TRBV3-1 and TRBJ1-2, the full variable domain is DTAVSQTPKYLVTQMGNDKSIKCEQNLGHDTMYWYKQDSKKFLKIMFSYNNKELIINETVPNRFSPKSPDKAHLNLHINSLELGDSAVYFCASSQVPGTGGDGYTFGSGTRLTVV.

Regarding this clonotype: At one of its ends the junction is not consistent with the germline gene, which may arise from a read error. This sequence joins TRBV6-5 and TRBJ1-2; no reliable D call. There are 13 residues in the CDR3. Per the germline V gene, CDR1 is MNHEY and CDR2 is SVGAGI. The CDR3 here is CASSYDGNHGYTF. CDR3 coding DNA: TGTGCCAGCAGTTACGACGGTAACCATGGCTACACCTTC.

Remarks on this clonotype: With a much larger clone just one base away, this may be a read error. The V gene is TRBV11-3, the J gene TRBJ2-1; 13 bases match TRBD2. The germline V gene encodes CDR1 SGHNT and CDR2 YENEEA. The junction had 9 bases not matched to a gene; V was cut back by 1 base and J by 12 bases. This CDR3 has 16 residues. In nucleotides, the CDR3 is TGTGCCAGCAGCTTAGGACTAGCGGGGGGCCTCGATGGGCAGTTCTTC. It is translated as CASSLGLAGGLDGQFF.

This clonotype has more than one count but fewer than ten. The V call is TRBV12-3 or TRBV12-4, the J call TRBJ2-3; 7 positions match TRBD2. The CDR3 extends over 18 amino acids. J gave up 4 bases and V 4 bases, and 17 bases lay outside the gene matches. The CDR3 DNA reads TGTGCCAGCAGTTCCGCCCGCTCTAGCGGAGTGAGAGCAGATACGCAGTATTTT. It specifies CASSSARSSGVRADTQYF.

This chain links TRBV28 with TRBJ1-2; D possibly corresponds to TRBD1 (6 bases). V was trimmed by 10 bases and J by 7 bases, leaving 16 bases between them. The CDR3 contains 12 residues. Germline V gene sequence: CDR1 MDHEN, CDR2 SYDVKM. CDR3 loop: CATSRGASGYTF. As DNA, the CDR3 is TGTGCCACTTCACGGGGGGCCTCTGGCTACACCTTC.

V and J are TRBV7-7 and TRBJ2-1; the match to TRBD1 covers 8 bases. Germline trimming cut 1 base from V and 7 bases from J; bases unmatched to any gene: 6. Germline loops: CDR1 SSHAT, CDR2 FNYEAQ (reference sequence). The CDR3 extends over 15 amino acids. The CDR3 DNA sequence: TGTGCCAGCAGCTTAGACGGACAGGGTGGGAATGAGCAGTTCTTC. This sequence encodes CASSLDGQGGNEQFF.

The V call is TRBV10-3, the J call TRBJ2-5; tentative D call: TRBD1 (6 bases). Germline CDR1 reads ENHRY; CDR2 reads SYGVKD. This CDR3 contains 14 residues. Trimming stripped 4 bases from V and 1 base from J, with 10 bases between. The CDR3 sequence: CAISGGQIQETQYF. Here the CDR3 DNA reads TGTGCCATCAGTGGAGGACAGATCCAAGAGACCCAGTACTTC.

At least ten counts were recorded for this clonotype. CDR3 protein: CASRGLAGYNEQFF. The CDR3 DNA reads as TGTGCCAGCAGAGGACTAGCGGGGTACAATGAGCAGTTCTTC. J is TRBJ2-1 and V is TRBV12-3 or TRBV12-4; 12 bases are a match to TRBD2. Trimming cost V 6 bases and J 4 bases; bases outside gene matches: 1. The CDR3 covers 14 residues.

Comment on this clonotype: A clone one base away is much larger, so this may be a read error. The rearrangement uses TRBV20-1 and TRBJ2-7, with D tentatively TRBD2 (5 bases). The V end was cut by 3 bases, the J end by 0 bases, with 15 bases between. CDR1 is DFQATT, CDR2 SNEGSKA, per germline (reference sequence). CDR3 length: 15 residues. Written as DNA, the CDR3 is TGCAGTGCTAGCCTCGGCAGTAGCGTCTCCTACGAGCAGTACTTC. This gives the protein CSASLGSSVSYEQYF.

This clonotype was observed at least ten times. The CDR3 loop is CASSQQGNTQYF. The CDR3 coding sequence is TGCGCCAGCAGCCAACAAGGAAATACGCAGTATTTT. The V and J genes are TRBV4-1 and TRBJ2-3; D not certain. There are 12 residues in the CDR3. Between the trimmed V and J ends, which lost 2 bases and 7 bases, there was a span of 7 bases. Germline lookup yields CDR1 MGHRA and CDR2 YSYEKL.

The chain recombines TRBV18 with TRBJ1-5; weak D call: TRBD1 (6 bases). The CDR3 consists of 14 residues. The germline gives CDR1 KGHSH, CDR2 LQKENI. Trimming removed 6 bases from V and 6 bases from J, with 15 bases in between. The DNA for the CDR3 is TGTGCCAGCTCCGACGGGGGGGGCTCTCAGCCCCAGCATTTT. This translates into CASSDGGGSQPQHF.

J is TRBJ1-2 and V is TRBV20-1; D may be TRBD1 (5 bases). Germline V lookup: CDR1 DFQATT, CDR2 SNEGSKA (reference sequence). With 0 bases removed from V and 7 bases from J, the gap between germline ends came to 9 bases. CDR3 length: 12 amino acids. DNA of the CDR3: TGCAGTGCTAGAGATCCCAGGGCTGGCTACACCTTC. It yields the protein CSARDPRAGYTF.

Turning to this clonotype: A read error may be the cause here, since a much bigger clone is one base away. V and J are TRBV20-1 and TRBJ2-1, with 8 bases identical to TRBD2. Germline lookup yields CDR1 DFQATT and CDR2 SNEGSKA (reference sequence). With V trimmed by 1 base and J by 5 bases, 10 bases remained unmatched. This CDR3 spans 16 amino acids. The CDR3: CSARGPGLGINNEQFF. In DNA, the CDR3 is TGCAGTGCTAGAGGCCCGGGACTAGGTATAAACAATGAGCAGTTCTTC.

The chain combines TRBV5-1 with TRBJ2-2; D remains ambiguous. In germline, CDR1 is SGHRS, CDR2 YFSETQ. This CDR3 is built from 14 residues. With 0 bases removed from V and 6 bases from J, the gap between germline ends came to 9 bases. This CDR3 is CASSLEVVAGELFF. CDR3 bases: TGCGCCAGCAGCTTGGAAGTGGTCGCCGGGGAGCTGTTTTTT.

This clonotype was seen only a few times. The chain couples TRBV9 to TRBJ1-5; no clear D gene. Trimming removed 4 bases at V and 4 bases at J, with 15 bases between. The CDR3 contains 15 residues. CDR1 and CDR2 from the germline V gene are SGDLS and YYNGEE. The CDR3 coding sequence is TGTGCCAGCAGCCCCGCGGGGTATGGGAATCAGCCCCAGCATTTT. Residues: CASSPAGYGNQPQHF.

As to this clonotype: It may be a read error: a sequence one base away is much more abundant. The chain uses TRBV29-1 and TRBJ1-5; D possibly corresponds to TRBD1 (6 bases). V was trimmed by 4 bases and J by 4 bases, leaving 11 bases between them. The CDR3 is made up of 13 amino acids. CDR1 is SQVTM and CDR2 is ANQGSEA in the germline V gene. The DNA of the CDR3 is TGCAGCGTTGGGGGACAACCTAATCAGCCCCAGCATTTT. It is translated as CSVGGQPNQPQHF.

V is TRBV2 and J is TRBJ1-1; unclear D gene. V was pared by 0 bases and J by 0 bases, with 14 bases between. CDR3 size: 17 residues. In germline, CDR1 is SNHLY, CDR2 FYNNEI. CDR3 DNA: TGTGCCAGCAGTGAAGCGGAGGGTCCAGAGGTGAACACTGAAGCTTTCTTT. This translates into CASSEAEGPEVNTEAFF.

Many counts were recorded for this clonotype. The chain links TRBV6-1 to TRBJ2-3; 8 bases line up with TRBD2. The CDR3 is made up of 15 amino acids. J lost 4 bases, V lost 3 bases, and 6 bases had no gene match. Germline V gene sequence: CDR1 MNHNS, CDR2 SASEGT. The CDR3 region has the DNA TGTGCCAGCAGTGAGTTGGCGGGAGGTTCAGATACGCAGTATTTT. It is translated as CASSELAGGSDTQYF.

Regarding this clonotype: A much larger clone differs by one base, so this may be a read error. The chain couples TRBV5-1 to TRBJ2-3; weak D call: TRBD2 (7 bases). This CDR3 has 15 residues. Germline V gene lookup returns CDR1 SGHRS and CDR2 YFSETQ. Trimming shortened V by 0 bases and J by 8 bases, and 16 bases separated the two germline ends. The CDR3 protein is CASSLDRRGGGTQYF. As DNA, the CDR3 is TGCGCCAGCAGCTTGGATCGAAGGGGGGGAGGTACGCAGTATTTT.

Comment on this clonotype: Just one base apart from a much larger clone, this may be a read error. The V call is TRBV9, the J call TRBJ2-3; D is perhaps TRBD1 or TRBD2 (5 bases each). CDR1 SGDLS and CDR2 YYNGEE come from the germline V gene. The germline V and J ends were trimmed by 4 bases and 7 bases, with 25 bases remaining between them. CDR3 size: 17 residues. CDR3 in DNA: TGTGCCAGCAGCACCGAGGGGAGCCACCCCCCGCGAAATACGCAGTATTTT. Translated: CASSTEGSHPPRNTQYF.

In its sample, this clonotype was seen a few times. The V gene is TRBV29-1, the J gene TRBJ1-5; D is undetermined. The CDR3 has 15 amino acids. Trimming shortened V by 4 bases and J by 1 base, and 14 bases separated the two germline ends. Per germline, CDR1 SQVTM and CDR2 ANQGSEA. CDR3 sequence: CSVGFGRGSNQPQHF. In DNA, the CDR3 is TGCAGCGTTGGGTTCGGCCGCGGGAGCAATCAGCCCCAGCATTTT.

The J gene is TRBJ1-1, the V gene TRBV6-5; D perhaps matches TRBD1 (5 bases). This CDR3 region has 14 residues. The germline V gene encodes CDR1 MNHEY and CDR2 SVGAGI. V lost 0 bases, J lost 3 bases, and 8 bases lay in between. The CDR3 coding sequence is TGTGCCAGCAGTTACTCGGGGGGGTACACTGAAGCTTTCTTT. This gives the protein CASSYSGGYTEAFF.

This clonotype was picked up a small number of times. This sequence may be a read error, since a much larger clone differs from it by one base. The J gene is TRBJ2-5, the V gene TRBV7-9, with a possible D match to TRBD1 (6 bases). Germline lookup yields CDR1 SEHNR and CDR2 FQNEAQ (reference sequence). The CDR3 is 15 residues long. V lost 4 bases and J 4 bases, leaving 16 bases between the germline ends. CDR3 sequence (DNA): TGTGCCAGCAGCTCGACACTCGGCAGGGGAGAGACCCAGTACTTC. It encodes CASSSTLGRGETQYF.

This clonotype was recorded at least ten times. The chain joins TRBV6-1 to TRBJ2-3, with D perhaps TRBD1 (5 bases). This CDR3 region has 19 residues. Trimming shortened V by 4 bases and J by 1 base, and 24 bases separated the two germline ends. From germline, CDR1 is MNHNS and CDR2 SASEGT. The CDR3 region is CASSGQGPNAARRTDTQYF. CDR3 sequence (DNA): TGTGCCAGCAGTGGGCAGGGCCCTAATGCGGCCCGCCGCACAGATACGCAGTATTTT.

DNA for the CDR3: TGTGCCAGCAGTTTGGACAGGGGGTACCAAGAGACCCAGTACTTC. Protein sequence: CASSLDRGYQETQYF. The chain combines TRBV12-3 or TRBV12-4 with TRBJ2-5; TRBD1 matches at 10 bases. V gave up 3 bases and J gave up 0 bases; unmatched junction bases: 1. This CDR3 contains 15 residues.